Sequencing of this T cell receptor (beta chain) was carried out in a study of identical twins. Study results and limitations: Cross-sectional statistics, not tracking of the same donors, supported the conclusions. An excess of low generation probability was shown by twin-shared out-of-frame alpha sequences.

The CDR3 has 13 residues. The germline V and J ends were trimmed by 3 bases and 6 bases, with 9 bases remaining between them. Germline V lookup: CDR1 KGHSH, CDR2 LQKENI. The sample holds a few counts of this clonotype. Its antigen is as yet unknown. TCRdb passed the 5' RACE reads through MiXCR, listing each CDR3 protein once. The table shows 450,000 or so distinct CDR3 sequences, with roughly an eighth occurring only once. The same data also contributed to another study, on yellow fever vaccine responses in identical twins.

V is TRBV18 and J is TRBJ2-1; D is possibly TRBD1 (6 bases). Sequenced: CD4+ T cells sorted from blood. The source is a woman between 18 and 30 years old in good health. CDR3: CASSPLRGNEQFF. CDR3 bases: TGTGCCAGCTCACCGCTCAGGGGCAATGAGCAGTTCTTC. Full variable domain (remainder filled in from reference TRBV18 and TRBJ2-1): NAGVMQNPRHLVRRRGQEARLRCSPMKGHSHVYWYRQLPEEGLKFMVYLQKENIIDESGMPKERFSAEFPKEGPSILRIQQVVRGDSAAYFCASSPLRGNEQFFGPGTRLTVL.